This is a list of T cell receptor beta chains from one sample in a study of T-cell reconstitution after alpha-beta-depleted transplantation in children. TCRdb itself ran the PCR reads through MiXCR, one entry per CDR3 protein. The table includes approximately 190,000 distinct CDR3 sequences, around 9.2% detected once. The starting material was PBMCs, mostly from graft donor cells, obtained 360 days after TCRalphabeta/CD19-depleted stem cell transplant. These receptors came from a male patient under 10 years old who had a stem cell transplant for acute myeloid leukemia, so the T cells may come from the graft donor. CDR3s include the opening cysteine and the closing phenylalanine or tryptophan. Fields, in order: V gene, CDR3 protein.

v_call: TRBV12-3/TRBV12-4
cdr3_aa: CASSEQGKDTEAFF

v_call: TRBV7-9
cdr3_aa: CASSPDGQGTYGYTF

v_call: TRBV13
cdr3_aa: CASSLGGGAGTEAFF

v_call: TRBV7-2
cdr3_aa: CASSFMTVTDEQFF

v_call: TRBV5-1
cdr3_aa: CASSFNPGGSSGANVLTF

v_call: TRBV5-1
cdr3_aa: CASSLVGRSYNSPLHF

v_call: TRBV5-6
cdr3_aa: CASSYGTPNQPQHF

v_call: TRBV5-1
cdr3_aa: CASSNNRGAFYNEQFF

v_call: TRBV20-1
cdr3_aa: CSAKVPGQVYEQYF

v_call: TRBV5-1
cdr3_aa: CASSLLKGAINEQFF

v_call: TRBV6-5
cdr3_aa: CASSYGGSLAGLETQYF

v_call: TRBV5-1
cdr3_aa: CASSAGQGKNIQYF

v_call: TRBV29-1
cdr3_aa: CSAHRRATGELFF

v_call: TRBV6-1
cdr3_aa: CASSEYSSYNSPLHF

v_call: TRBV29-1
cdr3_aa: CSVVAVQETQYF

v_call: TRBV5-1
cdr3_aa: CASSLVGGRVETQYF